Presented here are 25 T cell receptor beta chains from one specimen sequenced in a study of T-cell memory formation after mild COVID-19. Using its own MiXCR run on the 5' RACE reads, TCRdb lists one record per CDR3 protein. Of roughly 120,000 distinct CDR3 sequences in the sample, about a sixth were seen once. The sample taken for sequencing was PBMCs or a T cell subset sorted from them (not recorded which). The receptors come from an adult woman who had mild COVID-19 (a few samples of this study predate the infection). Cell type and time point are not known.

This clonotype was observed a few times. This chain links TRBV5-5 with TRBJ2-5; weak D call: TRBD2 (6 bases). Germline assignment: CDR1 SGHKS and CDR2 YYEKEE (reference sequence). CDR3 length: 16 residues. The germline V and J ends were trimmed by 5 bases and 4 bases, with 21 bases remaining between them. As DNA, the CDR3 is TGTGCCAGCAGTCTCCCTGGGACTCCAACAAGAGAGACCCAGTACTTC. Amino acid sequence: CASSLPGTPTRETQYF.

This clonotype was detected a few times. The chain carries TRBV5-1 and TRBJ1-1; D is unresolved. This CDR3 comprises 15 residues. V dropped 0 bases and J dropped 5 bases, with 14 bases sitting between them. CDR1 SGHRS and CDR2 YFSETQ come from the germline V gene. The DNA of the CDR3 is TGCGCCAGCAGCTTGGCCCTGACGGAGGGAACTGAAGCTTTCTTT. It yields the protein CASSLALTEGTEAFF. Together with reference TRBV5-1 and TRBJ1-1, the CDR3 gives the full variable domain: KAGVTQTPRYLIKTRGQQVTLSCSPISGHRSVSWYQQTPGQGLQFLFEYFSETQRNKGNFPGRFSGRQFSNSRSEMNVSTLELGDSALYLCASSLALTEGTEAFFGQGTRLTVV.

The chain employs TRBV7-9 and TRBJ2-5; D might be TRBD1 (5 bases). This CDR3 contains 12 residues. V was cut by 5 bases and J by 6 bases, with 10 bases left in between. The germline V gene has CDR1 SEHNR and CDR2 FQNEAQ (reference sequence). DNA of the CDR3: TGTGCCAGCAGCATCAGGGAACAGACCCAGTACTTC. Translation: CASSIREQTQYF.

V is TRBV4-1 and J is TRBJ2-7, with unresolved D. V gave up 0 bases and J gave up 5 bases, with 11 bases separating them. Germline CDR1 and CDR2: MGHRA and YSYEKL. The CDR3 is 14 amino acids. The CDR3 sequence: CASSQEGQGHEQYF. The CDR3 coding sequence is TGCGCCAGCAGCCAAGAAGGCCAAGGCCACGAGCAGTACTTC.

The chain is built from TRBV29-1 and TRBJ2-1; possibly TRBD2 for D (7 bases). The CDR3 runs to 13 residues. Germline CDR1 is SQVTM and CDR2 is ANQGSEA. Trimming pared 7 bases from V and 2 bases from J, leaving 12 bases between. CDR3 residues: CSAEGGTYNEQFF. The DNA for the CDR3 is TGCAGCGCAGAGGGGGGGACCTACAATGAGCAGTTCTTC.

This clonotype showed up just a few times. The rearrangement joins TRBV11-2 to TRBJ2-7, with D uncertain. This CDR3 is 11 amino acids long. V was cut by 5 bases and J by 3 bases, with 5 bases left in between. Per the germline V gene, CDR1 is SGHAT and CDR2 is FQNNGV. Here the CDR3 DNA reads TGTGCCAGCAGCCACCACTACGAGCAGTACTTC. It specifies CASSHHYEQYF.

This clonotype was seen repeatedly, ten times or more. The V and J genes are TRBV29-1 and TRBJ2-7; TRBD2 matches at 14 bases. This CDR3 is 16 amino acids long. The V gene's germline CDR1 is SQVTM and CDR2 ANQGSEA. V was pared by 3 bases and J by 0 bases, with 4 bases of the junction left unmatched. The CDR3 DNA follows: TGCAGCGTTGATGGGACTAGCGGGGGCAACTCCTACGAGCAGTACTTC. Translating it yields CSVDGTSGGNSYEQYF.

This clonotype was found a few times. The V call is TRBV20-1, the J call TRBJ1-4; D gene ambiguous. Trimming left V 2 bases short and J 6 bases short, with 10 bases between. This CDR3 region has 13 residues. The germline gives CDR1 DFQATT, CDR2 SNEGSKA (reference sequence). CDR3 DNA: TGCAGTGCTAGATCGGTGATGGATGAAAAACTGTTTTTT. Translation: CSARSVMDEKLFF.

The rearrangement joins TRBV11-3 to TRBJ2-2; D possibly corresponds to TRBD1 (5 bases). V dropped 2 bases and J dropped 7 bases, with 17 bases sitting between them. The CDR3 runs 16 residues. In germline, CDR1 is SGHNT, CDR2 YENEEA. The CDR3 DNA sequence: TGTGCCAGCAGCTTATACCCAGGCAGGGCGGACGGGGAGCTGTTTTTT. Translating it yields CASSLYPGRADGELFF.

This chain joins TRBV6-5 and TRBJ2-7; 9 nucleotides match TRBD1. CDR3 length equals 17 residues. J lost 5 bases, V lost 5 bases, and 16 bases had no gene match. CDR1 and CDR2 from the germline V gene are MNHEY and SVGAGI. The CDR3 protein is CASSRRVTGGGFHEQYF. The CDR3 coding sequence is TGTGCCAGCAGTCGCCGAGTCACAGGGGGCGGATTCCACGAGCAGTACTTC.

The chain carries TRBV19 and TRBJ1-1; TRBD1 matches 11 bases. This CDR3 spans 15 amino acids. The ends lost 3 bases at V and 5 bases at J; junction bases unmatched: 5. The germline CDR1 and CDR2 sequences are LNHDA and SQIVND (reference sequence). DNA of the CDR3: TGTGCCAGTAGTATCAGGGACAGGGGGAATACTGAAGCTTTCTTT. Amino acid sequence: CASSIRDRGNTEAFF.

V usage is TRBV9 and J usage is TRBJ2-7; 11 nucleotides agree with TRBD2. The CDR3 runs 16 residues. CDR1 is SGDLS, CDR2 YYNGEE, per germline. V trimming: 0 bases; J trimming: 2 bases; junction bases outside the gene matches: 4. CDR3 loop: CASSVGASGRTYEQYF. The CDR3 DNA reads TGTGCCAGCAGCGTAGGCGCTAGCGGGAGGACCTACGAGCAGTACTTC. Complete variable domain (other parts from reference TRBV9 and TRBJ2-7): DSGVTQTPKHLITATGQRVTLRCSPRSGDLSVYWYQQSLDQGLQFLIQYYNGEERAKGNILERFSAQQFPDLHSELNLSSLELGDSALYFCASSVGASGRTYEQYFGPGTRLTVT.

This clonotype was observed a handful of times. The rearrangement joins TRBV29-1 to TRBJ2-1; TRBD1 matches 11 bases. The V gene end was trimmed by 7 bases and the J gene end by 2 bases; junction bases not matched to a gene: 10. CDR1 and CDR2 (germline): SQVTM, ANQGSEA. This CDR3 is built from 16 residues. CDR3 sequence: CSALTRDRGTYNEQFF. The CDR3 region has the DNA TGCAGCGCACTTACCCGGGACAGGGGGACCTACAATGAGCAGTTCTTC.

The rearrangement links TRBV6-1 to TRBJ2-3; D may match TRBD1 or TRBD2 (5 bases each). The length of the CDR3 is 15 residues. Trimming took 6 bases from V and 1 from J, leaving 14 bases between them. Germline CDR1 MNHNS, CDR2 SASEGT. CDR3: CASRPPGRRTDTQYF. In DNA form, the CDR3 reads TGTGCCAGCAGGCCCCCGGGACGTCGCACAGATACGCAGTATTTT.

J is TRBJ2-7 and V is TRBV9; 8 bases match TRBD1. Per the germline V gene, CDR1 is SGDLS and CDR2 is YYNGEE. The length of the CDR3 is 15 residues. The junction had 7 bases not matched to a gene; V was cut back by 3 bases and J by 2 bases. The CDR3 spells CASSAQSDRAYEQYF. The CDR3 bases are TGTGCCAGCAGCGCCCAGTCGGACAGGGCCTACGAGCAGTACTTC.

This clonotype has a handful of counts. The chain combines TRBV7-6 with TRBJ2-3; D uncertain. Germline loops: CDR1 SGHVS, CDR2 FNYEAQ. Between the trimmed V and J ends, which lost 5 bases and 0 bases, there was a span of 12 bases. The CDR3 covers 15 residues. CDR3 nucleotides: TGTGCCAGCAGCCGTCTGGAAGTTAGCACAGATACGCAGTATTTT. Translating gives CASSRLEVSTDTQYF. The full variable domain, with the rest looked up from reference TRBV7-6 and TRBJ2-3, is GAGVSQSPRYKVTKRGQDVALRCDPISGHVSLYWYRQALGQGPEFLTYFNYEAQQDKSGLPNDRFSAERPEGSISTLTIQRTEQRDSAMYRCASSRLEVSTDTQYFGPGTRLTVL.

This clonotype showed up just a few times. The chain couples TRBV7-8 to TRBJ2-3, with a weak D call TRBD1 (6 bases). Trimming pared 5 bases from V and 2 bases from J, leaving 17 bases between. This CDR3 spans 16 amino acids. Germline CDR1 SGHVS, CDR2 FQNEAQ. For the CDR3, the DNA is TGTGCCAGCAGCAGGACTGGCGCAGGGGCCACAGATACGCAGTATTTT. Its protein product is CASSRTGAGATDTQYF.

J is TRBJ2-3 and V is TRBV30; D unresolved. Germline assignment: CDR1 GTSNPN and CDR2 SVGIG (reference sequence). The CDR3 totals 15 residues. Trimming took off 2 bases at V and 0 bases at J, with 12 bases between the two ends. The CDR3 here is CAWSREGSSTDTQYF. CDR3 bases: TGTGCCTGGAGTCGTGAAGGGTCGAGCACAGATACGCAGTATTTT. Looking up the rest from reference TRBV30 and TRBJ2-3 gives the full variable domain: SQTIHQWPATLVQPVGSPLSLECTVEGTSNPNLYWYRQAAGRGLQLLFYSVGIGQISSEVPQNLSASRPQDRQFILSSKKLLLSDSGFYLCAWSREGSSTDTQYFGPGTRLTVL.

This sequence joins TRBV7-9 and TRBJ2-3, with TRBD2 matching over 12 bases. This CDR3 has 16 residues. V dropped 4 bases and J dropped 3; count of bases not matched to a gene: 5. Germline lookup yields CDR1 SEHNR and CDR2 FQNEAQ (reference sequence). CDR3 DNA: TGTGCCAGCAGCTGGCTAGCGGGGGGGCCGACAGATACGCAGTATTTT. Its translation is CASSWLAGGPTDTQYF.

CDR3 sequence (DNA): TGTGCCAGCAGCTTCGAGGGAGGGCACGCAGATACGCAGTATTTT. Its protein product is CASSFEGGHADTQYF. The chain joins TRBV7-9 to TRBJ2-3, with 7 bases lining up with TRBD2. The V segment lost 3 bases and the J segment 4 bases; nucleotides outside the gene matches: 7. This CDR3 is built from 15 residues. The V gene's germline CDR1 is SEHNR and CDR2 FQNEAQ (reference sequence).

The sample holds a few counts of this clonotype. This chain links TRBV5-1 with TRBJ2-1; unclear D gene. Germline CDR1 and CDR2: SGHRS and YFSETQ. Trimming pared 0 bases from V and 0 bases from J, leaving 7 bases between. CDR3 length equals 15 residues. The CDR3 reads CASSLEHPSYNEQFF. The CDR3 nucleotides are TGCGCCAGCAGCTTGGAACATCCCTCCTACAATGAGCAGTTCTTC.

This clonotype was counted between two and nine times. The chain uses TRBV7-8 and TRBJ1-2, with D unclear. CDR3 size: 15 residues. Germline V CDR1 and CDR2: SGHVS, FQNEAQ. Trimming stripped 4 bases from V and 7 bases from J, with 19 bases between. The CDR3 loop is CASSSLRAQGSGYTF. The DNA of the CDR3 is TGTGCCAGCAGCTCGCTCCGGGCCCAAGGGAGTGGCTACACCTTC.

V is TRBV24-1 and J is TRBJ2-7; D might be TRBD2 (5 bases). Germline V gene lookup returns CDR1 KGHDR and CDR2 SFDVKD. This CDR3 region has 13 residues. Trimming removed 3 bases at V and 3 bases at J, with 8 bases between. The CDR3 region has the DNA TGTGCCACCAGTGATGGTAGCGACTACGAGCAGTACTTC. This gives the protein CATSDGSDYEQYF.

This clonotype has only a few counts. The chain carries TRBV3-1 and TRBJ1-2, with 8 nucleotides matching TRBD1. This CDR3 spans 14 amino acids. CDR1 LGHDT and CDR2 YNNKEL come from the germline V gene (reference sequence). Trimming cost V 4 bases and J 6 bases; bases outside gene matches: 7. CDR3 in amino acids: CASSPWTGRDGYTF. For the CDR3, the DNA is TGTGCCAGCAGCCCCTGGACAGGGAGAGATGGCTACACCTTC.

The chain recombines TRBV10-3 with TRBJ1-3, with 9 bases aligning to TRBD1. The germline CDR1 and CDR2 sequences are ENHRY and SYGVKD. The CDR3 is made up of 15 amino acids. Trimming at V came to 3 bases and at J to 4 bases, leaving 4 bases not matched to a gene. CDR3 nucleotide sequence: TGTGCCATCAGTGACGCCGGGACAGGGGGAAACACCATATATTTT. It translates to CAISDAGTGGNTIYF.